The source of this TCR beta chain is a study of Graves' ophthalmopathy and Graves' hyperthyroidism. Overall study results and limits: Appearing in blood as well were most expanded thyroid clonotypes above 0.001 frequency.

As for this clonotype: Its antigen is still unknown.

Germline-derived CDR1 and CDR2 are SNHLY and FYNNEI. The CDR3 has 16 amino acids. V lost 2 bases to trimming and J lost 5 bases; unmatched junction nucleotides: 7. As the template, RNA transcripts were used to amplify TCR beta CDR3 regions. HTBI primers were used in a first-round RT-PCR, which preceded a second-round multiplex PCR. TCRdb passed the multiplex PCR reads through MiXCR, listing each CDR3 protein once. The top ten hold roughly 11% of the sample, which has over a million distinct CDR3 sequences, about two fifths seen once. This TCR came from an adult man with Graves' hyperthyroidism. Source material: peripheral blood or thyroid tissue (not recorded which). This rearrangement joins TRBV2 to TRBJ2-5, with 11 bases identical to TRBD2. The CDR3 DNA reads TGTGCCAGCAGTGAAAGGGCGACTAGCGGGACGGAGACCCAGTACTTC. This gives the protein CASSERATSGTETQYF.